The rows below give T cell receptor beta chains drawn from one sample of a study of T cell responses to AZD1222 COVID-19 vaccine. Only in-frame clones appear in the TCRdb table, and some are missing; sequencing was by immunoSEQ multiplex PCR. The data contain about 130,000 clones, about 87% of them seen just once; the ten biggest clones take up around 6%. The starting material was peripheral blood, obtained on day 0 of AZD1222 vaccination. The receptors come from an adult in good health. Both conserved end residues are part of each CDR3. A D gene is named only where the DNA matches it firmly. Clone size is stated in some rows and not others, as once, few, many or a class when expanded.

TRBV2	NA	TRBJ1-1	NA	TGTGCCAGCACCTTCGCCGGGGAGGTGGGTACTGAAGCTTTCTTT	CASTFAGEVGTEAFF
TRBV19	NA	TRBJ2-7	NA	TGTGCCAGTAGTACCAGACGGGGTATGGAGCAGTACTTC	CASSTRRGMEQYF
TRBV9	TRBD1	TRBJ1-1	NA	TGTGCCAGCAGCTACGGGGACAGGGGCAGCACTGAAGCTTTCTTT	CASSYGDRGSTEAFF
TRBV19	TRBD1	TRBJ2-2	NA	TGTGCCAGTAGCCACAGGGGGCGCAGCTTCGTTGGGGAGCTGTTTTTT	CASSHRGRSFVGELFF
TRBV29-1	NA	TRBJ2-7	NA	TGCAGCGTTGTTAGCCCCAACAGTAAGGTCTCCTACGAGCAGTACTTC	CSVVSPNSKVSYEQYF
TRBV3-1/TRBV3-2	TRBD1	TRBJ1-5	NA	TGTGCCAGCAGCCAAGGGACAGGGGGAAATCAGCCCCAGCATTTT	CASSQGTGGNQPQHF
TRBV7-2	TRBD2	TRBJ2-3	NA	TGTGCCAGCAGCTTAGTCCGGGACTACACAGATACGCAGTATTTT	CASSLVRDYTDTQYF
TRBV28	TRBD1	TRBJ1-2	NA	TGTGCCAGCGGCTCCAGGGGGCGCTATGGCTACACCTTC	CASGSRGRYGYTF
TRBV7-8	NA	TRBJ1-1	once	TGTGCCAGCAGCCTGCAATTGCCGGACACTGAAGCTTTCTTT	CASSLQLPDTEAFF
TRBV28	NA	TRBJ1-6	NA	TGTGCCAGCAGTTTCCCCGGAACACCCCTCCACTTT	CASSFPGTPLHF
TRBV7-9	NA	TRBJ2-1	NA	TGTGCCAGCAGCTTAGAGAGGACCCGGAGGGATGAGCAGTTCTTC	CASSLERTRRDEQFF
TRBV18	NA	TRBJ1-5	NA	TGTGCCAGCTCACCCCCCGGGGCGAGAGATCAGCCCCAGCATTTT	CASSPPGARDQPQHF
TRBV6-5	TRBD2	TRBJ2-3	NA	TGTGCCAGCGAGCGGGAGGTTATGGATACGCAGTATTTT	CASEREVMDTQYF
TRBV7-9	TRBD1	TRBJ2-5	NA	TGTGCCAGCAGCTTACGGGACAGTCCCCGAGAGACCCAGTACTTC	CASSLRDSPRETQYF
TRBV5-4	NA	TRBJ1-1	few	TGTGCCAGCAGCTTGCTACAGATAAACACTGAAGCTTTCTTT	CASSLLQINTEAFF
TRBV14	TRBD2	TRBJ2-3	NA	TGTGCCAGCAGCCCTCTAGCGGGGGTTAGCACAGATACGCAGTATTTT	CASSPLAGVSTDTQYF
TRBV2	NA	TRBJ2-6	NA	TGTGCCAGTGGCTACGGGGCCAACGTCCTGACTTTC	CASGYGANVLTF
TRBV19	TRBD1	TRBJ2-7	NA	TGTGCCAGTAGTATATATTCCCGAGACAGGGGTCTCTACGAGCAGTACTTC	CASSIYSRDRGLYEQYF
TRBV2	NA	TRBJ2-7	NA	TGTGCCAGCAGCCGCCAAAGCGAGCAGTACTTC	CASSRQSEQYF
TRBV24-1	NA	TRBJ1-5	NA	TGTGCCACCAGTGATGTGAGCGTTCAGCCCCAGCATTTT	CATSDVSVQPQHF
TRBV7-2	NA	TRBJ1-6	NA	TGTGCCAGCAGCCCCCAAGGAGGGGAGGCTTCACCCCTCCACTTT	CASSPQGGEASPLHF
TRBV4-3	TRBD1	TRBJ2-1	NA	TGCGCCAGCAGCCAAGATCGGGACAGATTCAAGTTCTTC	CASSQDRDRFKFF
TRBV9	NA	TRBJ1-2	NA	TGTGCCAGCCTCTCGACGGTTAACTATGGCTACACCTTC	CASLSTVNYGYTF
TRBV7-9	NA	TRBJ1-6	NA	TGTGCCAGCAGCTTAGTGGGGAAATCACCCCTCCACTTT	CASSLVGKSPLHF
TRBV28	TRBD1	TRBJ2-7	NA	TGTGCCAGTCTATCAGGGGGACAGAGCTACGAGCAGTACTTC	CASLSGGQSYEQYF
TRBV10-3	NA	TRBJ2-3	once	TGTGCCATCAGTAGGATGTCGGCAGATACGCAGTATTTT	CAISRMSADTQYF
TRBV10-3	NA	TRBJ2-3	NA	TGTGCCATCAGTGAGTCGTCAGGAAAGGAAGATACGCAGTATTTT	CAISESSGKEDTQYF
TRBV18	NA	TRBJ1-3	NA	TGTGCCAGCTCACCAGTACAGGTCCGTTTCTCTGGAAACACCATATATTTT	CASSPVQVRFSGNTIYF
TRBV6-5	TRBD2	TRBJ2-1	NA	TGTGCCAGCAGACCTGGGACTAGCCCGTACAATGAGCAGTTCTTC	CASRPGTSPYNEQFF
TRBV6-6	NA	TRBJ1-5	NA	TGTGCCAGCAGAGCGGACAGTAGCAATCAGCCCCAGCATTTT	CASRADSSNQPQHF
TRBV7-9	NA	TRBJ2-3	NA	TGTGCCAGCAGCTCCACCGGACTCCACACAGATACGCAGTATTTT	CASSSTGLHTDTQYF
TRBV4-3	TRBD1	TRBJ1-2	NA	TGCGCCAGCAGCCAACCGGGACAGGGGCTTCGGTATGACTACACCTTC	CASSQPGQGLRYDYTF
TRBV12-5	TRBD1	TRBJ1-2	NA	TGTGCTAGTGGTTTGTACCAGGGACAGGGGAACGGCTACACCTTC	CASGLYQGQGNGYTF
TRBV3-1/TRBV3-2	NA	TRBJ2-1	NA	TGTGCCAGCAGCCCCCAACGGGCAAGCAATGAGCAGTTCTTC	CASSPQRASNEQFF
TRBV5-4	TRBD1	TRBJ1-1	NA	TGTGCCAGCAGCTTGGCCGGACAGGGTGATGGTATCACTGAAGCTTTCTTT	CASSLAGQGDGITEAFF
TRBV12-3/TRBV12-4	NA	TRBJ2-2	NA	TGTGCCAGCAGTTCCACTGGGGAGCTGTTTTTT	CASSSTGELFF
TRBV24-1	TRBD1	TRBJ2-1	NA	TGTGCCACCAGTCCCGGGACAGGGAGGGGGAATGAGCAGTTCTTC	CATSPGTGRGNEQFF
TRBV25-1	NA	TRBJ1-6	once	TGTGCCAGCACGATAAGCTCCTATAATTCACCCCTCCACTTT	CASTISSYNSPLHF
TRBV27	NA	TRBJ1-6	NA	TGTGCCAGCAATCCCGATTTTGGGAGCTCCTATAATTCACCCCTCCACTTT	CASNPDFGSSYNSPLHF
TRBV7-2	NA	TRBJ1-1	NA	TGTGCCAGCAGCTTAGCAGGGGTAACTGAAGCTTTCTTT	CASSLAGVTEAFF
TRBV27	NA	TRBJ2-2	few	TGTGCCAGCAGGAACCTTAAAGCAGGGGAAACCGGGGAGCTGTTTTTT	CASRNLKAGETGELFF
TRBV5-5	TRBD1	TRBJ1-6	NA	TGTGCCAGCAGCCGATACACCGGGACAGGAGATTCACCCCTCCACTTT	CASSRYTGTGDSPLHF
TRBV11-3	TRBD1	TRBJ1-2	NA	TGTGCCAGCAGCCCCGGGACAGGGCTCTCCTATGGCTACACCTTC	CASSPGTGLSYGYTF
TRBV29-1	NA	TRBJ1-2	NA	TGCAGCGTTGAGGACACGATACGGCATGGCTACACCTTC	CSVEDTIRHGYTF
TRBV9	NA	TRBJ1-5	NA	TGTGCCAGCAGCAGGGACAGCAATCAGCCCCAGCATTTT	CASSRDSNQPQHF
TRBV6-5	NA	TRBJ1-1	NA	TGTGCCAGCAGTAGGACAGACATGAACACTGAAGCTTTCTTT	CASSRTDMNTEAFF
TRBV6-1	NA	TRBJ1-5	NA	TGTGCCAGCAGTGAACTGACGGGTAGCAATCAGCCCCAGCATTTT	CASSELTGSNQPQHF
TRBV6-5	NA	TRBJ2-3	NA	TGTGCCAGCAGTTACTCTTCCACTTCCCTCACAGATACGCAGTATTTT	CASSYSSTSLTDTQYF
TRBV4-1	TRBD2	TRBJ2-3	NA	TGCGCCAGCAGCCGCGGGAGGGCGTATAGCACAGATACGCAGTATTTT	CASSRGRAYSTDTQYF
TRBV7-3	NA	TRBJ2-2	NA	TGTGCCAGCAGCTTACAACCCGCACCTAACACCGGGGAGCTGTTTTTT	CASSLQPAPNTGELFF
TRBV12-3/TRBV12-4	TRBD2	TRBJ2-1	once	TGTGCCAGCAGTTTGGGACTACTAAATGAGCAGTTCTTC	CASSLGLLNEQFF
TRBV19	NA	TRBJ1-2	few	TGTGCCAGTCGAACGGGAGGGGGCTACACCTTC	CASRTGGGYTF
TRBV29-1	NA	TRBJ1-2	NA	TGCAGCGTTTCCGGAGCTAATGGCTACACCTTC	CSVSGANGYTF
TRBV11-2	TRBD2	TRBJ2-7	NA	TGTGCCAGCAGCTTAGTGGGGGGGGGCTCCTACGAGCAGTACTTC	CASSLVGGGSYEQYF